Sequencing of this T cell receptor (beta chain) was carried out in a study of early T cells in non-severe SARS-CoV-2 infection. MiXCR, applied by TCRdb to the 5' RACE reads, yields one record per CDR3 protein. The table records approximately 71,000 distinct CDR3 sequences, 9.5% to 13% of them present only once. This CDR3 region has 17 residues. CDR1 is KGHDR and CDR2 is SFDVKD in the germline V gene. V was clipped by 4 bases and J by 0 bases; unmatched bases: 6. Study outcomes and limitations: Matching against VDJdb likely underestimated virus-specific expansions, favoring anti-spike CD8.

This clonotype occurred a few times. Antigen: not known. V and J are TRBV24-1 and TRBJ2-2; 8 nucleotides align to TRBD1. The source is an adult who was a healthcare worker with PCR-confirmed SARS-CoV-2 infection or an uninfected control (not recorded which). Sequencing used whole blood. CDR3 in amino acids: CATSDPGQGPNTGELFF. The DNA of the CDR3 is TGTGCCACCAGTGACCCCGGACAGGGTCCGAACACCGGGGAGCTGTTTTTT.